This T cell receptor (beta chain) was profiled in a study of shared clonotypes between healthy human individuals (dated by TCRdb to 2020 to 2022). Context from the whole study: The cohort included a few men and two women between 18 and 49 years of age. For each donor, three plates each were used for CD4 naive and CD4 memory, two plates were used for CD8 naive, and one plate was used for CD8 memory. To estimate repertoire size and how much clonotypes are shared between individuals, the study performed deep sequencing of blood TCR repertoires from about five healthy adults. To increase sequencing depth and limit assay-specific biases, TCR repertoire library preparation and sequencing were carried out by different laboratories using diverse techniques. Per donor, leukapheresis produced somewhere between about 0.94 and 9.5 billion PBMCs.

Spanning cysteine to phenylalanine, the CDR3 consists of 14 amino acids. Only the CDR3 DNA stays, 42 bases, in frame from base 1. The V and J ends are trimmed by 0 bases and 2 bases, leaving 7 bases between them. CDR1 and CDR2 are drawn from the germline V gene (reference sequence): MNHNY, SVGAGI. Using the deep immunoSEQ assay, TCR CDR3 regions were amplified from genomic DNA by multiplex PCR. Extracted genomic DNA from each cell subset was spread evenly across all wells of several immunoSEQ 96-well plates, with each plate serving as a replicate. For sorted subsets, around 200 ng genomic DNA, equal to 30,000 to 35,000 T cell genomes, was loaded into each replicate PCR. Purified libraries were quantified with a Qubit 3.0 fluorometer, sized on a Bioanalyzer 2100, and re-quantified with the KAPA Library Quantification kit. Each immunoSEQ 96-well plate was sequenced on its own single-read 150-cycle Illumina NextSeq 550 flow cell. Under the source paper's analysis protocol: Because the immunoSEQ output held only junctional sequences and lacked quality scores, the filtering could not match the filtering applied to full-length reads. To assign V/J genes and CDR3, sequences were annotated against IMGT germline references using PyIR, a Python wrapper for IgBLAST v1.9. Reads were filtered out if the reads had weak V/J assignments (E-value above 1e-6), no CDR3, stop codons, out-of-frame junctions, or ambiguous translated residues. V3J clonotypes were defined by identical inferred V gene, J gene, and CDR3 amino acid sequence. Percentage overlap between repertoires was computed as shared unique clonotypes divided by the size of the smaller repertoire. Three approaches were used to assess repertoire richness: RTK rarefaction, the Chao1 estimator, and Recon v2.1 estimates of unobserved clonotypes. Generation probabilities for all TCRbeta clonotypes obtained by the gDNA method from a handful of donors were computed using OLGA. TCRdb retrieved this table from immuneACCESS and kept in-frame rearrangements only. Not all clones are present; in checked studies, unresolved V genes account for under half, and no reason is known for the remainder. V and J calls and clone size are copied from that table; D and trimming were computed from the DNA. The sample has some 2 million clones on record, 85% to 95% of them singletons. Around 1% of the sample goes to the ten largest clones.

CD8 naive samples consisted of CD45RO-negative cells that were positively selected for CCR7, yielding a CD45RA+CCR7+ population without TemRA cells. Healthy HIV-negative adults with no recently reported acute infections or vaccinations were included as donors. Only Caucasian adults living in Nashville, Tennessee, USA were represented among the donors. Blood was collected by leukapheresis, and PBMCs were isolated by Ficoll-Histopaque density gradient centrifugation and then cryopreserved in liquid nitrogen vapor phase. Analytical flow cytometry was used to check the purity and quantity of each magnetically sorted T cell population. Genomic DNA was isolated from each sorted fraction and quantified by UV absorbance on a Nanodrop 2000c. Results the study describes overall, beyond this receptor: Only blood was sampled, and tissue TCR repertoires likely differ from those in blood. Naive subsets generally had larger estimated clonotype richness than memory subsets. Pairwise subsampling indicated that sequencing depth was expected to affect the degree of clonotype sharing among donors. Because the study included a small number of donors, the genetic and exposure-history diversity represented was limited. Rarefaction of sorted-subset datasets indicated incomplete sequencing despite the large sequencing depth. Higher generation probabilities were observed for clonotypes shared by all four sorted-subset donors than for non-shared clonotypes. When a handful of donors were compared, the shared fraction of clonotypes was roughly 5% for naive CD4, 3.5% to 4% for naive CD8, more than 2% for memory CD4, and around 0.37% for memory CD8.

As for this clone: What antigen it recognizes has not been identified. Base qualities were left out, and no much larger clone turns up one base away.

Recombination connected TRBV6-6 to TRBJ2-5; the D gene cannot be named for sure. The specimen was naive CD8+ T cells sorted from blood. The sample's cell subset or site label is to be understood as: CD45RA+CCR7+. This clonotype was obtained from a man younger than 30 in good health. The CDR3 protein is CASSYSGRQETQYF. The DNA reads TGTGCCAGCAGTTACTCGGGCCGACAAGAGACCCAGTACTTC.